This T cell receptor (beta chain) was recorded in a study of blood T cells in healthy people across ages. Regarding the study as a whole: Aged donors had fewer naive CD4+ cells and lower diversity than long-lived donors.

This clonotype was seen more than once but under ten times. As yet, its antigen is unknown. A J-beta primer mix and a sample-barcoded 5' primer were used in a second PCR of about 7 to 11 cycles. The template-switch adaptor, which had 12 random nucleotides, put a tag on each cDNA molecule. Via MiXCR, TCRdb re-called the 5' RACE reads, giving one row per CDR3 protein. Among some 1,800,000 distinct CDR3 sequences listed, approximately 39% were seen once. Isolating PBMCs gave at least 7 million of these cells per sample. CDR3 length: 17 amino acids. V was clipped by 9 bases and J by 1 base; unmatched bases: 15.

This chain links TRBV12-3 or TRBV12-4 with TRBJ1-2; 9 bases agree with TRBD1. The sample was blood. This receptor was taken from a human donor in good health. The CDR3 DNA reads as TGTGCCAGTAGCGTCTCCGGGACAGGGAGAAATAACTATGGCTACACCTTC. Residues: CASSVSGTGRNNYGYTF.